This T cell receptor (beta chain) was identified in a study of T cell changes during pregnancy in multiple sclerosis. The CDR3 extends over 15 amino acids. The germline CDR1 and CDR2 sequences are LNHDA and SQIVND (reference sequence). The J segment lost 5 bases and the V segment lost 1 base, leaving 1 base of the junction unmatched. The repertoire was sequenced with immunoSEQ multiplex PCR; TCRdb's copy has only in-frame clones and lacks some. The sample shows tens of thousands of clones, around 92% of them seen only once. Material: peripheral blood, obtained after pregnancy. The TCR was taken from a female donor with multiple sclerosis, enrolled in a pregnancy study. The chain uses TRBV19 and TRBJ1-5; TRBD1 matches at 11 bases. The CDR3 region is CASSIGTGGDQPQHF. As DNA, the CDR3 is TGTGCCAGTAGTATAGGGACAGGGGGCGATCAGCCCCAGCATTTT.